One and the same sample provided the 15 T cell receptor beta chains below, sequenced in a study of CD8 T cells in ankylosing spondylitis. Via MiXCR, TCRdb re-called the 5' RACE reads, giving one row per CDR3 protein. The table includes hundreds of thousands of distinct CDR3 sequences, 15% to 25% detected once. The sample consisted of blood, either unsorted or a sorted T cell fraction (not recorded which). All receptors derive from a male donor with ankylosing spondylitis or in good health (not recorded which).

This rearrangement joins TRBV19 to TRBJ1-2; D is perhaps TRBD1 (5 bases). V was shortened by 3 bases and J by 8 bases, with 13 bases between the two germline ends. Germline assignment: CDR1 LNHDA and CDR2 SQIVND (reference sequence). The CDR3 extends over 13 amino acids. CDR3 protein: CASSMGRVDGYTF. CDR3 DNA sequence: TGTGCCAGTAGTATGGGCAGGGTTGACGGCTACACCTTC. The whole variable domain, remainder taken from reference TRBV19 and TRBJ1-2, is DGGITQSPKYLFRKEGQNVTLSCEQNLNHDAMYWYRQDPGQGLRLIYYSQIVNDFQKGDIAEGYSVSREKKESFPLTVTSAQKNPTAFYLCASSMGRVDGYTFGSGTRLTVV.

The chain combines TRBV18 with TRBJ1-5, with D perhaps TRBD1 (6 bases). V was cut by 3 bases and J by 0 bases, with 15 bases left in between. This CDR3 contains 17 residues. CDR1 and CDR2 from the germline V gene are KGHSH and LQKENI. This chain's CDR3 is CASSPLAPGASNQPQHF. The CDR3 DNA reads as TGTGCCAGCTCACCCCTCGCCCCGGGGGCTAGCAATCAGCCCCAGCATTTT. The variable domain in full, completed from reference TRBV18 and TRBJ1-5, reads NAGVMQNPRHLVRRRGQEARLRCSPMKGHSHVYWYRQLPEEGLKFMVYLQKENIIDESGMPKERFSAEFPKEGPSILRIQQVVRGDSAAYFCASSPLAPGASNQPQHFGDGTRLSIL.

At least ten counts were recorded for this clonotype. V usage is TRBV29-1 and J usage is TRBJ2-2, with unresolved D. The CDR3 totals 13 residues. Per the germline V gene, CDR1 is SQVTM and CDR2 is ANQGSEA. Trimming removed 3 bases from V and 6 bases from J, with 11 bases in between. CDR3: CSVERPNPGELFF. Written as DNA, the CDR3 is TGCAGCGTTGAGAGGCCAAACCCCGGGGAGCTGTTTTTT.

The chain links TRBV10-3 to TRBJ2-2, with a tentative D call TRBD2 (7 bases). V shed 11 bases and J shed 0 bases, with 16 bases lying between them. This CDR3 has 15 residues. Germline V CDR1 and CDR2: ENHRY, SYGVKD. As DNA, the CDR3 is TGTGCCGGGGGGCGGCGGGAGCCGAACACCGGGGAGCTGTTTTTT. Its protein is CAGGRREPNTGELFF.

The CDR3, as DNA: TGTGCCAGCAGCCAAGATTGGGGCGGGAGCGCAGATACGCAGTATTTT. Amino acid sequence: CASSQDWGGSADTQYF. The chain has TRBV3-1 and TRBJ2-3, with 7 nucleotides matching TRBD2. The CDR3 totals 16 residues. The trim removed 0 bases at V and 4 bases at J, leaving 7 bases unmatched. The germline V gene encodes CDR1 LGHDT and CDR2 YNNKEL (reference sequence).

This sequence joins TRBV20-1 and TRBJ2-1; weak D call: TRBD1 (5 bases). The CDR3 extends over 13 amino acids. Looked up from germline, CDR1 is DFQATT and CDR2 is SNEGSKA (reference sequence). The V and J ends lost 6 bases and 4 bases respectively, with 13 bases between them. CDR3 DNA: TGCAGTGCGAAAGGACAAAGTTACAATGAGCAGTTCTTC. Amino acid sequence: CSAKGQSYNEQFF.

Many counts were recorded for this clonotype. The CDR3 reads CASSTNVAPGNEQFF. CDR3 coding DNA: TGTGCCAGCAGCACTAACGTAGCGCCTGGCAATGAGCAGTTCTTC. The chain employs TRBV9 and TRBJ2-1, with D possibly matching TRBD2 (5 bases). CDR1 is SGDLS and CDR2 is YYNGEE in the germline V gene. With 4 bases removed from V and 6 bases from J, the gap between germline ends came to 17 bases. The CDR3 consists of 15 residues.

This clonotype came up a few times. The J gene is TRBJ1-5, the V gene TRBV2, with D hard to call. V dropped 4 bases and J dropped 5 bases, with 9 bases sitting between them. The germline CDR1 and CDR2 sequences are SNHLY and FYNNEI. The CDR3 has 13 amino acids. CDR3 residues: CASSGEGDQPQHF. DNA of the CDR3: TGTGCCAGCAGTGGCGAGGGCGATCAGCCCCAGCATTTT.

This clonotype was seen at least ten times. The rearrangement joins TRBV12-3 or TRBV12-4 to TRBJ2-3; 8 bases agree with TRBD2. CDR3 size: 14 residues. The junction had 1 base not matched to a gene; V was cut back by 5 bases and J by 0 bases. Here the CDR3 DNA reads TGTGCCAGCAGTCCGGGGGGGAGCACAGATACGCAGTATTTT. Amino acids: CASSPGGSTDTQYF.

The rearrangement joins TRBV18 to TRBJ2-5; D perhaps matches TRBD1 (5 bases). V shed 0 bases and J shed 0 bases, with 8 bases lying between them. Germline V lookup: CDR1 KGHSH, CDR2 LQKENI. This CDR3 has 15 amino acids. In nucleotides, the CDR3 is TGTGCCAGCTCACCACCGCGACAGTACCAAGAGACCCAGTACTTC. Protein product: CASSPPRQYQETQYF.

In this sample, this clonotype turned up a few times. The chain is built from TRBV11-2 and TRBJ2-5; 10 bases agree with TRBD2. V trimming: 1 base; J trimming: 4 bases; junction bases outside the gene matches: 9. This CDR3 is built from 17 residues. Germline V CDR1 and CDR2: SGHAT, FQNNGV. CDR3 amino acids: CASSLGVGASGGETQYF. The CDR3, as DNA: TGTGCCAGCAGCTTAGGCGTCGGGGCTAGCGGGGGAGAGACCCAGTACTTC. Complete variable domain (other parts from reference TRBV11-2 and TRBJ2-5): EAGVAQSPRYKIIEKRQSVAFWCNPISGHATLYWYQQILGQGPKLLIQFQNNGVVDDSQLPKDRFSAERLKGVDSTLKIQPAKLEDSAVYLCASSLGVGASGGETQYFGPGTRLLVL.

This clonotype was detected ten times or more. The chain carries TRBV10-2 and TRBJ2-7; 9 bases match TRBD1. The CDR3 length is 14 residues. Germline CDR1 reads WSHSY; CDR2 reads SAAADI. The V and J ends lost 2 bases and 4 bases, in that order; junction bases with no gene match: 3. The CDR3 bases are TGCGCCAGCAGTGAGACAGGGGGCGATTACGAGCAGTACGTC. It is translated as CASSETGGDYEQYV.

This clonotype came up many times. V usage is TRBV11-1 and J usage is TRBJ2-2; D not certain. This CDR3 has 12 amino acids. V was pared by 5 bases and J by 7 bases, with 8 bases between. Germline V gives CDR1 SGHAT, CDR2 FQDESV (reference sequence). CDR3 protein: CASSRPGGELFF. DNA for the CDR3: TGTGCCAGCAGCCGGCCCGGCGGGGAGCTGTTTTTT. The variable domain in full, with the rest retrieved from reference TRBV11-1 and TRBJ2-2, is EAEVAQSPRYKITEKSQAVAFWCDPISGHATLYWYRQILGQGPELLVQFQDESVVDDSQLPKDRFSAERLKGVDSTLKIQPAELGDSAMYLCASSRPGGELFFGEGSRLTVL.

V and J are TRBV29-1 and TRBJ1-3, with TRBD1 as a possible D gene (6 bases). Germline values: CDR1 SQVTM, CDR2 ANQGSEA. Trimming stripped 7 bases from V and 2 bases from J, with 15 bases between. The CDR3 length is 14 residues. The CDR3 DNA reads as TGCAGCGGAGGGAACGGGGGCGCTGGAAACACCATATATTTT. This sequence encodes CSGGNGGAGNTIYF.

The rearrangement joins TRBV5-6 to TRBJ2-5; tentative D call: TRBD1 (6 bases). The CDR3 runs to 14 residues. CDR1 SGHDT and CDR2 YYEEEE come from the germline V gene. The V end lost 4 bases, the J end lost 5 bases, and 15 bases lay between the germline ends. CDR3 nucleotide sequence: TGTGCCAGCAGCACCAAGGACAGTTGGGAGACCCAGTACTTC. This sequence encodes CASSTKDSWETQYF.